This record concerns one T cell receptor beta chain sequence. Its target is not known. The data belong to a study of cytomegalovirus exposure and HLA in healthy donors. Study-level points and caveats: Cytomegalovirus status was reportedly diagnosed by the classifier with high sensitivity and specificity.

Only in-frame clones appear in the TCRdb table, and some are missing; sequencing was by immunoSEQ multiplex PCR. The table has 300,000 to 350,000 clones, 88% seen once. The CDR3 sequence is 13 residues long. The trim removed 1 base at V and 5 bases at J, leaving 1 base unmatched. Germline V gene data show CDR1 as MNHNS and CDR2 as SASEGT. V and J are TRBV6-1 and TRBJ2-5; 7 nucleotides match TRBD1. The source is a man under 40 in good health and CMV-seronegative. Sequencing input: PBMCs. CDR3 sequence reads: CASSEDRGETQYF. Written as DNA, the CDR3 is TGTGCCAGCAGTGAAGACAGGGGTGAGACCCAGTACTTC.